This section outlines one TCR beta chain sequence together with its context. Its antigen is unknown. CDR3 length: 14 amino acids. CDR1 and CDR2 from the germline V gene are MNHEY and SMNVEV (reference sequence). The V segment lost 3 bases and the J segment 2 bases; nucleotides outside the gene matches: 1. With 60 Vbeta and 13 Jbeta primers, the PCR was carried out. Assay: immunoSEQ multiplex PCR; the TCRdb copy retains only in-frame clones and omits some. The repertoire holds over 100,000 clones, around 60% seen once, with about a tenth in the top ten. The sample comes from a study of cytomegalovirus exposure and HLA in healthy donors. Study context: Findings of an earlier analysis included around 120 million unique TCR beta sequences from 190 million or so T cells. Study results and limitations: Researchers had no immune exposure information except CMV serostatus available. TRBV6-2, TRBV6-3 and other indistinguishable V segments were excluded.

The TCR was taken from a man aged 35 to 55 in good health and CMV-seropositive. The sample consisted of PBMCs. The genes are TRBV27 and TRBJ1-2; 9 positions agree with TRBD1. CDR3 protein: CASSLDRGNYGYTF. In nucleotides, the CDR3 is TGTGCCAGCAGTTTGGACAGGGGAAACTATGGCTACACCTTC.